The entry below gives a single T cell receptor (beta chain) sequence along with its context. Its target is not known. J was trimmed by 3 bases and V by 5 bases; bases with no gene match: 10. Germline CDR1 is MNHNY and CDR2 is SVGAGI (reference sequence). The CDR3 is 17 residues long. The repertoire was sequenced with immunoSEQ multiplex PCR; TCRdb's copy has only in-frame clones and lacks some. This table holds 140,000 to 150,000 clones, roughly 93% found once. This specimen comes from a study of T cell responses to AZD1222 COVID-19 vaccine. Whole-study findings and limits: White British people made up most donors, females outnumbered males, and clonal diversity was possibly underestimated.

V and J are TRBV6-6 and TRBJ1-1; 12 bases agree with TRBD1. The clonotype comes from an adult who received the AZD1222 COVID-19 vaccine. The starting material was peripheral blood, obtained 28 days after the second AZD1222 dose. The CDR3 reads CASSLEGTGGSYTEAFF. The DNA of the CDR3 is TGTGCCAGCAGTCTAGAAGGGACAGGGGGCTCATACACTGAAGCTTTCTTT.